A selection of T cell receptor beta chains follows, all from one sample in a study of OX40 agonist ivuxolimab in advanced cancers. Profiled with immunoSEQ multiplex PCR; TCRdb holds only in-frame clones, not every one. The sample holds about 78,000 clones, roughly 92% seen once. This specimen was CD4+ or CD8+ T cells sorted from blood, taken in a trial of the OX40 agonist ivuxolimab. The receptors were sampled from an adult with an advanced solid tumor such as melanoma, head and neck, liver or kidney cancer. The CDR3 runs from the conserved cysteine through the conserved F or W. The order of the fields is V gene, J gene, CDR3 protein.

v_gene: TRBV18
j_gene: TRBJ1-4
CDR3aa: CASSPAGGGVEKLFF

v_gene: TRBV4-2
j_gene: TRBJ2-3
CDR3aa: CASSLGLAGGPADTDTQYF

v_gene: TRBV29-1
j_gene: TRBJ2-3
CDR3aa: CSVGGRGLPDTQYF

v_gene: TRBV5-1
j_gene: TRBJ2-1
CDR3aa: CASSLVPGRDMEQFF

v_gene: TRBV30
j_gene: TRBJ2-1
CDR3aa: CAWAGGPGGNEQFF

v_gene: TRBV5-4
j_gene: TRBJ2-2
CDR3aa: CASSLGLAVNTGELFF

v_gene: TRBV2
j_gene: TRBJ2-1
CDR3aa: CASRPGDRANEQFF

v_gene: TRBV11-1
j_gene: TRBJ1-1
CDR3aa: CASSRGPGTEAFF

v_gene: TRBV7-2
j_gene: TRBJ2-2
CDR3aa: CASSFTITGELFF

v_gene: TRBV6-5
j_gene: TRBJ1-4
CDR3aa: CASRIRGGEKLFF

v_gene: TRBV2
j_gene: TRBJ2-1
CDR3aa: CASSITAGGRANEQFF

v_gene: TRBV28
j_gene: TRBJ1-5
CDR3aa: CASRPRFFGNQPQHF

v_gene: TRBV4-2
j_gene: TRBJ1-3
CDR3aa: CASSQDLAGLRNTIYF

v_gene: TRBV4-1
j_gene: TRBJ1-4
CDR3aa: CASSAGQGKDEKLFF